A single sample gave rise to the 10 T cell receptor beta chains below, sequenced in a study of vaccination and CD4 T cells after COVID-19. TCRdb used MiXCR to reprocess the PCR reads, holding one entry per CDR3 protein. The table lists some 28,000 distinct CDR3 sequences, approximately 49% of them singletons. Sample time point: late sampling 161 to 241 days after vaccination in three convalescent patients. The material was CD4+ T cells from blood, obtained about 7 months after SARS-CoV-2 vaccination. The receptors here all came from a human donor who had recovered from COVID-19.

The J gene is TRBJ1-2, the V gene TRBV6-1; no reliable D call. The CDR3 length is 17 residues. Germline V gene data show CDR1 as MNHNS and CDR2 as SASEGT. V dropped 6 bases and J dropped 1 base, with 21 bases sitting between them. The CDR3 nucleotides are TGTGCCAGCAGGAGAGACCGCGGACGAGGAATTAACTATGGCTACACCTTC. Its protein product is CASRRDRGRGINYGYTF.

V and J are TRBV4-3 and TRBJ2-3; the D gene is possibly TRBD2 (5 bases). The CDR3 extends over 17 amino acids. V dropped 0 bases and J dropped 3 bases, with 16 bases sitting between them. Germline lookup yields CDR1 LGHNA and CDR2 YSLEER. CDR3 region: CASSQDPPPAGTDTQYF. For the CDR3, the DNA is TGCGCCAGCAGCCAAGATCCCCCCCCCGCGGGTACAGATACGCAGTATTTT.

This clonotype was counted between two and nine times. The CDR3 region has the DNA TGCAGTGCTAGAGATCTATCGGTGCAAGAGACCCAGTACTTC. Protein product: CSARDLSVQETQYF. This chain joins TRBV20-1 and TRBJ2-5, with D unresolved. Deletions cut 0 bases from V and 2 bases from J, with 10 bases between. CDR1 and CDR2 (germline): DFQATT, SNEGSKA (reference sequence). There are 14 residues in the CDR3.

This clonotype was picked up one time. The rearrangement uses TRBV11-1 and TRBJ2-1; TRBD2 agrees at 9 bases. The length of the CDR3 is 15 residues. Losses at the gene ends were 1 base for V and 7 bases for J; bases not matched to a gene: 5. Per the germline V gene, CDR1 is SGHAT and CDR2 is FQDESV (reference sequence). The CDR3, as DNA: TGTGCCAGCAGCTTAGGTGGGCTAGCGGGGAATGAGCAGTTCTTC. Protein sequence: CASSLGGLAGNEQFF.

The chain recombines TRBV24-1 with TRBJ2-1; the match to TRBD1 covers 7 bases. V lost 0 bases to trimming and J lost 6 bases; unmatched junction nucleotides: 4. The germline V gene has CDR1 KGHDR and CDR2 SFDVKD. CDR3 length equals 15 residues. In DNA, the CDR3 is TGTGCCACCAGTGATTTGAGCTACAGGGGCAATGAGCAGTTCTTC. Translating gives CATSDLSYRGNEQFF.

This chain connects TRBV28 to TRBJ1-2, with 7 bases fitting TRBD1. V dropped 5 bases and J dropped 7; count of bases not matched to a gene: 13. CDR1 MDHEN and CDR2 SYDVKM come from the germline V gene. The CDR3 covers 15 residues. The CDR3: CASSIIYHEGAGYTF. The CDR3, as DNA: TGTGCCAGCAGTATAATCTATCACGAGGGGGCTGGCTACACCTTC.

V and J are TRBV6-1 and TRBJ2-1; 10 bases fit TRBD2. After removal of 5 bases from V and 6 bases from J, the junction contained 7 bases not matched to a gene. Germline loops: CDR1 MNHNS, CDR2 SASEGT. This CDR3 spans 15 amino acids. The CDR3 reads CASSNGLAAANEQFF. The CDR3 DNA reads as TGTGCCAGCAGTAACGGACTAGCGGCGGCCAATGAGCAGTTCTTC.

The rearrangement links TRBV6-2 or TRBV6-3 to TRBJ2-3; TRBD2 aligns across 7 bases. V trimming: 3 bases; J trimming: 2 bases; junction bases outside the gene matches: 2. The CDR3 has 14 amino acids. CDR1 and CDR2 from the germline V gene are MNHEY and SVGEGT. The CDR3 coding sequence is TGTGCCAGCAGTTATGGGGGGGACACAGATACGCAGTATTTT. Translating it yields CASSYGGDTDTQYF.

This clonotype was found a few times. The genes are TRBV19 and TRBJ2-2, with 7 bases lining up with TRBD2. Germline CDR1 reads LNHDA; CDR2 reads SQIVND (reference sequence). Germline trimming cut 3 bases from V and 5 bases from J; bases unmatched to any gene: 3. The CDR3 length is 14 residues. The CDR3 protein is CASSMGLPTGELFF. The CDR3 region has the DNA TGTGCCAGTAGTATGGGACTACCGACCGGGGAGCTGTTTTTT.

This clonotype was observed a few times. The genes are TRBV7-8 and TRBJ2-5, with 9 bases lining up with TRBD2. This CDR3 is built from 15 residues. Germline CDR1 is SGHVS and CDR2 is FQNEAQ. J lost 5 bases, V lost 4 bases, and 8 bases had no gene match. CDR3 protein: CASSSQGLATETQYF. The CDR3 DNA follows: TGTGCCAGCAGCTCCCAGGGACTAGCTACGGAGACCCAGTACTTC.